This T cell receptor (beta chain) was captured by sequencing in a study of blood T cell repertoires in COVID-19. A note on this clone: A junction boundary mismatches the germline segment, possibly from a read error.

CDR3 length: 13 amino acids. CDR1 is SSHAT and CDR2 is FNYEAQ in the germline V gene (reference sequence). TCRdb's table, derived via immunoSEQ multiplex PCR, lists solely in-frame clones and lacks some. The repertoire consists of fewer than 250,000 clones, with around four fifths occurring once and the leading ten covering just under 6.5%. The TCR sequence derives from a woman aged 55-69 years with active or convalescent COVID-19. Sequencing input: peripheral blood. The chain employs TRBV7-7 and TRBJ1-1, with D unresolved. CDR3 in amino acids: CASSLSMNTEAFF. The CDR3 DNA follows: TGTGCTAGCAGCCTATCGATGAACACTGAAGCTTTCTTT.